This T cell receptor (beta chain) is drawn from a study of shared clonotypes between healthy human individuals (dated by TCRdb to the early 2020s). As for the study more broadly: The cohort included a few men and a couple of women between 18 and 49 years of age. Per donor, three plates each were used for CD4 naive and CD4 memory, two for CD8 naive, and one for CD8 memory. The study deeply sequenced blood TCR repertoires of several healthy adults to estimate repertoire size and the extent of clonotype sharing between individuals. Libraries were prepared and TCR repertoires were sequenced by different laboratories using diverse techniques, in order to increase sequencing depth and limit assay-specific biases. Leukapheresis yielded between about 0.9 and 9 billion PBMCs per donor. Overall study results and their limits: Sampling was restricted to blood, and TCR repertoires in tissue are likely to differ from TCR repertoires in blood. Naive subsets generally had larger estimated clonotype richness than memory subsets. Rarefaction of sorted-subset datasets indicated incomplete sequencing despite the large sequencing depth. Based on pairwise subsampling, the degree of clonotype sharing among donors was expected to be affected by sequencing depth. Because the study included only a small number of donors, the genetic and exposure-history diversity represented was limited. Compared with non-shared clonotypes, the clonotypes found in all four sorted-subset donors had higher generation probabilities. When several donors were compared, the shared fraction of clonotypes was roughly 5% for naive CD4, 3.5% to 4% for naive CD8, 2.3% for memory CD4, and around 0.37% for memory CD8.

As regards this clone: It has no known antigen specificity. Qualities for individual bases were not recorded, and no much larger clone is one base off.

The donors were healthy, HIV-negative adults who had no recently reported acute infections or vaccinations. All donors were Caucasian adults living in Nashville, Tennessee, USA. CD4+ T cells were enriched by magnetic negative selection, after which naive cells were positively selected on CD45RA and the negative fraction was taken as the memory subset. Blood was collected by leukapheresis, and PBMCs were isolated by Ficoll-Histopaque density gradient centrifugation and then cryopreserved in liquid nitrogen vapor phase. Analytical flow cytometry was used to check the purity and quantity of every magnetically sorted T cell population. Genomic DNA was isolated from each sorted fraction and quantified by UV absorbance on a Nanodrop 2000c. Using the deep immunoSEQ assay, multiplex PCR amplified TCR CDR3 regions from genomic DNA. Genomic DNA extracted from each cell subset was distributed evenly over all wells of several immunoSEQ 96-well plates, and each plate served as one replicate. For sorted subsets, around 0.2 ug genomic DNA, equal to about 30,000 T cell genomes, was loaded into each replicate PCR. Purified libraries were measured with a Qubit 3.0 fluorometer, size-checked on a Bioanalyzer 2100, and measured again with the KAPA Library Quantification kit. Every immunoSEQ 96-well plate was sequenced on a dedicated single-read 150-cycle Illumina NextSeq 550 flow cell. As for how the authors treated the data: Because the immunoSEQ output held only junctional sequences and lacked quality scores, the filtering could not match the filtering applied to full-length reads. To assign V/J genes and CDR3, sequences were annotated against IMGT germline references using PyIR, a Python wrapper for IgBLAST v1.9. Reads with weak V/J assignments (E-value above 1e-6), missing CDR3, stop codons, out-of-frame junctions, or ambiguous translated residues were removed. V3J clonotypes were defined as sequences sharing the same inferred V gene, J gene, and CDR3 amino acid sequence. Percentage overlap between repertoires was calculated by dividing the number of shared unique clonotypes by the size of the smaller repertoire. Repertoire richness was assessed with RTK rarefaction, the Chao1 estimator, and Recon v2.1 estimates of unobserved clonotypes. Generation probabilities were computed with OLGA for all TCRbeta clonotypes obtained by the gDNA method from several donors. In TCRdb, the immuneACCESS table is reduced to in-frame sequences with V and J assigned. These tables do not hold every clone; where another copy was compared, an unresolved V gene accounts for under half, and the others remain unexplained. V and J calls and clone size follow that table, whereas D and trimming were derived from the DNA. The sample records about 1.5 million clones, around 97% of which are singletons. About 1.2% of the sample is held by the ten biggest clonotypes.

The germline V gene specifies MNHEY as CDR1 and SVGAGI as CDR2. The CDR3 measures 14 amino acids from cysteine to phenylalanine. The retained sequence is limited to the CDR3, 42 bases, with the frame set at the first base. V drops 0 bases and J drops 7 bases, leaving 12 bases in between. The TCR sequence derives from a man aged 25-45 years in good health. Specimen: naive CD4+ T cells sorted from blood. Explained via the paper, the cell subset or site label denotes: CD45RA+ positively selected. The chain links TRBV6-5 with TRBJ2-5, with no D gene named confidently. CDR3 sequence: CASSYSRLEVTQYF. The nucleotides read TGTGCCAGCAGTTACTCCCGCTTAGAGGTGACCCAGTACTTC.